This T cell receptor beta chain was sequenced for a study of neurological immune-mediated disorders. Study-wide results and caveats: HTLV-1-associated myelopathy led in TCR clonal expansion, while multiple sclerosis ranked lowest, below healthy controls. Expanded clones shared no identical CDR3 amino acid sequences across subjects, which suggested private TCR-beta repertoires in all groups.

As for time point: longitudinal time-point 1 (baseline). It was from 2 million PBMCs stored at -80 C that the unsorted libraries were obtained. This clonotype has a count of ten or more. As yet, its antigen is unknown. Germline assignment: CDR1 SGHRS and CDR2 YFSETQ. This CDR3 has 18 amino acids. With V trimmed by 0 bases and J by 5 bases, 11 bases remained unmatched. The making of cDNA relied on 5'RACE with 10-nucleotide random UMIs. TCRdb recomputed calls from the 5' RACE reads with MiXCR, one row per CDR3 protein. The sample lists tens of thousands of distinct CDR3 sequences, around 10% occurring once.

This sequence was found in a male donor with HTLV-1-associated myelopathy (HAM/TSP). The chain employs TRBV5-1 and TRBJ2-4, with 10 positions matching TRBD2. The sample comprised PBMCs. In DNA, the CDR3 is TGCGCCAGCAGCTTGGGCTCCCGAGCGGGGGGGAGTGAAAACATTCAGTACTTC. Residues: CASSLGSRAGGSENIQYF.